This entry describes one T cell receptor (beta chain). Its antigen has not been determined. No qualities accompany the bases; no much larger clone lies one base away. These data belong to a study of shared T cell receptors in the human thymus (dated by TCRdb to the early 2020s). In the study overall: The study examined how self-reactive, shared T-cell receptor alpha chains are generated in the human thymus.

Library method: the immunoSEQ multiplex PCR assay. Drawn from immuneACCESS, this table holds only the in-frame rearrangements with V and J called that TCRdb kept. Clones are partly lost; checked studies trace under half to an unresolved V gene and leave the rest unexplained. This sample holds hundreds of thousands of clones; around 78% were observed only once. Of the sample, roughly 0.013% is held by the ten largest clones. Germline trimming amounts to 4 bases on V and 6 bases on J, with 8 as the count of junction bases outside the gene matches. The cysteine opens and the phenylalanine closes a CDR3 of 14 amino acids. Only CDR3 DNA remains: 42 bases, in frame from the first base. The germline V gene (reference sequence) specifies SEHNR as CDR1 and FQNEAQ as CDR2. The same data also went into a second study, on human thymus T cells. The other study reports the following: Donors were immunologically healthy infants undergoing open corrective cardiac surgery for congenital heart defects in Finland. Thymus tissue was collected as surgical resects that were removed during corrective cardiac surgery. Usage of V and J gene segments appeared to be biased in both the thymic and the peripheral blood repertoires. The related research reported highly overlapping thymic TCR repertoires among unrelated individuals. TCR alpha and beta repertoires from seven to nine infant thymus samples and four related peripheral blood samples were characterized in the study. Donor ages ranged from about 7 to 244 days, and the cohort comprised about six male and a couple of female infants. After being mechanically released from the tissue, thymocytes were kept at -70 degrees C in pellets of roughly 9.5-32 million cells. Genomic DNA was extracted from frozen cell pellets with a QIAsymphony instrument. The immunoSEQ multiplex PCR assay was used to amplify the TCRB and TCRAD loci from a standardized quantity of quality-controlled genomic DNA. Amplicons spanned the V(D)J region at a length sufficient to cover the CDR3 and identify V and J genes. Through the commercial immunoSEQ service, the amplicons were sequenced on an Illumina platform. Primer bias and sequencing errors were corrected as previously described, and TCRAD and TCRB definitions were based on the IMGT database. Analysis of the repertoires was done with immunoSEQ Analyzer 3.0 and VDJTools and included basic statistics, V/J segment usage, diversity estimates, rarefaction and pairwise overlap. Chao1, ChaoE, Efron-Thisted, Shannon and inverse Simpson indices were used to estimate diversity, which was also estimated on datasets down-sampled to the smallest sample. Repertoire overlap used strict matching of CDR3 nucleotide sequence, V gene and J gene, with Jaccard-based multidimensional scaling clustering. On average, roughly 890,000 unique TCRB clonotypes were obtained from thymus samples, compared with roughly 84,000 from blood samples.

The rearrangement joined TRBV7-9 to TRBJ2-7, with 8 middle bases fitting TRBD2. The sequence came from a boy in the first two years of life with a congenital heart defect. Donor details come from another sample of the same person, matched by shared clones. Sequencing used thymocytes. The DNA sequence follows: TGTGCCAGCAGCTCCGGACTAGCAAAGTTCGAGCAGTACTTC. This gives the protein CASSSGLAKFEQYF.